The clone carrying this T cell receptor beta chain showed up just a few times. The entry originates in a study of T cells in Graves' hyperthyroidism and ophthalmopathy. V was trimmed by 0 bases and J by 2 bases, leaving 9 bases between them. Germline values: CDR1 SGHRS, CDR2 YFSETQ. The length of the CDR3 is 14 residues. The source material, RNA transcripts, was used to amplify TCR beta CDR3 regions. In the first-round RT-PCR of the TCR CDR3, the HTBI primer set was used. Via MiXCR, TCRdb re-called the multiplex PCR reads, giving one row per CDR3 protein. The sample lists 370,000 or so distinct CDR3 sequences, 15% to 17% occurring once.

The receptor's source is a woman in her late teens or twenties with Graves' hyperthyroidism that later progressed to Graves' ophthalmopathy. V gene TRBV5-1 combines with J gene TRBJ2-7, with D tentatively TRBD1 (6 bases). The sample consisted of blood. As DNA, the CDR3 is TGCGCCAGCAGCTTGGACAGGGTGGCCTACGAGCAGTACTTC. Translating gives CASSLDRVAYEQYF. The entire variable domain, with the rest obtained from reference TRBV5-1 and TRBJ2-7, is as follows: KAGVTQTPRYLIKTRGQQVTLSCSPISGHRSVSWYQQTPGQGLQFLFEYFSETQRNKGNFPGRFSGRQFSNSRSEMNVSTLELGDSALYLCASSLDRVAYEQYFGPGTRLTVT.